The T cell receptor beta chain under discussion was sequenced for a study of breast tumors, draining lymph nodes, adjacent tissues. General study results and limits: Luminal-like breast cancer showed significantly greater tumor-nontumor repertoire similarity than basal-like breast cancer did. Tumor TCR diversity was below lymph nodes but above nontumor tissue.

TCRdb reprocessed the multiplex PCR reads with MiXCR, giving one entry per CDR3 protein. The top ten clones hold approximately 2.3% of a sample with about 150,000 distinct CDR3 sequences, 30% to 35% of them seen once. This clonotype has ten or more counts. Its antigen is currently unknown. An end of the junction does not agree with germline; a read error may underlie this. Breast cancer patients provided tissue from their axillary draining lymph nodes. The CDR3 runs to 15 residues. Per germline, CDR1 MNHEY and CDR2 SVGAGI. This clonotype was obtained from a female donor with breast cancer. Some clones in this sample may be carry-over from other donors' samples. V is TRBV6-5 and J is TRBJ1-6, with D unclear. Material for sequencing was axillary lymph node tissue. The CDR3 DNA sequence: TGTGCCAGCAGTCACTCGCTCCTCGGGAATTCACCCCTCCACTTT. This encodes CASSHSLLGNSPLHF.